The rows below give T cell receptor beta chains drawn from one sample of a study of blood T cell repertoires in COVID-19. Profiling relied on immunoSEQ multiplex PCR, and the TCRdb table lists in-frame clones only, not all of them. The data contain about 190,000 clones, 80% to 85% of them singletons. The sample was peripheral blood. All receptors come from a woman in her thirties or forties with acute or convalescent COVID-19. The CDR3 runs from the conserved cysteine through the conserved F or W. Fields, in order: V gene, CDR3 protein.

v_call: TRBV7-8
cdr3_aa: CASSLRQGEGNQPQHF

v_call: TRBV29-1
cdr3_aa: CSVDWQGGEKLFF

v_call: TRBV12-3/TRBV12-4
cdr3_aa: CASTATGSPFWTF

v_call: TRBV4-2
cdr3_aa: CASSQLRRGGQETQYF

v_call: TRBV28
cdr3_aa: CASSLGQWSNQPQHF

v_call: TRBV12-3/TRBV12-4
cdr3_aa: CASSLGGPQHF

v_call: TRBV3-1/TRBV3-2
cdr3_aa: CASSQAPGTQYEQYF

v_call: TRBV7-9
cdr3_aa: CASSSSGQAINQPQHF

v_call: TRBV11-2
cdr3_aa: CASSLGQNTEAFF

v_call: TRBV27
cdr3_aa: CASSWGLPTDTQYF

v_call: TRBV28
cdr3_aa: CASSFLRQGSSFF

v_call: TRBV28
cdr3_aa: CASRPTGLQETQYF

v_call: TRBV6-5
cdr3_aa: CASSFRGETQYF

v_call: TRBV19
cdr3_aa: CASSTLTGTKTYEQYF

v_call: TRBV5-4
cdr3_aa: CASSRTSGGTYEQYF

v_call: TRBV20-1
cdr3_aa: CSAKGNSPLHF

v_call: TRBV5-6
cdr3_aa: CASSSDRKLFF

v_call: TRBV2
cdr3_aa: CARTPPVGLAADTQYF

v_call: TRBV29-1
cdr3_aa: CSVTGHEAFF

v_call: TRBV18
cdr3_aa: CASSPDSQGADEQFF

v_call: TRBV7-9
cdr3_aa: CASSFPVAEQYF

v_call: TRBV5-1
cdr3_aa: CASSLAGTGVGNTIYF

v_call: TRBV3-1/TRBV3-2
cdr3_aa: CASSQDPTSYNEQFF

v_call: TRBV19
cdr3_aa: CASSPLSGPYSYNEQFF

v_call: TRBV5-6
cdr3_aa: CASSGEAEAFF

v_call: TRBV29-1
cdr3_aa: CSVESLLRGFYGYTF

v_call: TRBV28
cdr3_aa: CASTMGQGYGYTF

v_call: TRBV5-1
cdr3_aa: CASSQPRVMDYSDEQYF

v_call: TRBV2
cdr3_aa: CASIGTGGTTEAFF

v_call: TRBV27
cdr3_aa: CASSPSTGILYGYTF

v_call: TRBV3-1/TRBV3-2
cdr3_aa: CASSATSGRETQYF

v_call: TRBV6-1
cdr3_aa: CASSERNRALGNEQYF

v_call: TRBV28
cdr3_aa: CASSRVEQYF

v_call: TRBV19
cdr3_aa: CASSFRETQYF

v_call: TRBV28
cdr3_aa: CASSLSGSYNEQFF

v_call: TRBV11-2
cdr3_aa: CASSSDNSGNTIYF

v_call: TRBV5-1
cdr3_aa: CASSLGGLAGVGNEQFF

v_call: TRBV14
cdr3_aa: CASSKGANYGYTF

v_call: TRBV5-6
cdr3_aa: CASSLRAPTQGPQHF

v_call: TRBV11-2
cdr3_aa: CASSLGRSAYEQYF

v_call: TRBV19
cdr3_aa: CASSMGQGAGDTQYF

v_call: TRBV7-2
cdr3_aa: CASTLEAKRYRGYTF

v_call: TRBV4-2
cdr3_aa: CASSQGALPTDTQYF

v_call: TRBV5-6
cdr3_aa: CASSPDGNTEAFF

v_call: TRBV5-5
cdr3_aa: CASSLYLAGQNSPLHF

v_call: TRBV7-2
cdr3_aa: CASSPLTGGQETQYF

v_call: TRBV25-1
cdr3_aa: CASSTGGNYGYTF

v_call: TRBV20-1
cdr3_aa: CSARPYYEQYF

v_call: TRBV2
cdr3_aa: CASWGSGSTQHEQYF

v_call: TRBV10-3
cdr3_aa: CAIRGTGSDYGYTF

v_call: TRBV6-6
cdr3_aa: CASSLPVSLSGSSYNEQFF

v_call: TRBV28
cdr3_aa: CASSFLPGLAPDTQYF

v_call: TRBV10-3
cdr3_aa: CAISQREGYEQFF